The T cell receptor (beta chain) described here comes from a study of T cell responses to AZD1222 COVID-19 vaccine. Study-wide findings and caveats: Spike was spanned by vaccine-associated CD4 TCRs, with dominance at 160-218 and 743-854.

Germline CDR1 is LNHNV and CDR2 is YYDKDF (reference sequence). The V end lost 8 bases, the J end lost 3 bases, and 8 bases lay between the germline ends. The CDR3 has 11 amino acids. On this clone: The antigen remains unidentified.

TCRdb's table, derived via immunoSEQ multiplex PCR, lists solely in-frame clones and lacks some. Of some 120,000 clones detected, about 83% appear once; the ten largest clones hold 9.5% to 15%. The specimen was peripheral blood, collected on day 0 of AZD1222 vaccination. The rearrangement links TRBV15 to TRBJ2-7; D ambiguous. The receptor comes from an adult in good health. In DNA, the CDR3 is TGTGCCACCTCTTTGGGCTACGAGCAGTACTTC. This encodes CATSLGYEQYF.